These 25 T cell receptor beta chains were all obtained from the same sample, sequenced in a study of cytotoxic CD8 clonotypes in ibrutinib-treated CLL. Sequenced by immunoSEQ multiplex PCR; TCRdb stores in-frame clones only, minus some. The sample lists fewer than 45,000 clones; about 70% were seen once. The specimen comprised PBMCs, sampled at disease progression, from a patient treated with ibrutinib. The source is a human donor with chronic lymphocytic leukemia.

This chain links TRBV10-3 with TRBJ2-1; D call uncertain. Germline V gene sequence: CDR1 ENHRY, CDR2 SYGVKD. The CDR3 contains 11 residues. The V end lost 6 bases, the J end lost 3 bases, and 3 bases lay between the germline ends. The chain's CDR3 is CAISLYNEQFF. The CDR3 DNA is TGTGCCATCAGCCTCTACAATGAGCAGTTCTTC.

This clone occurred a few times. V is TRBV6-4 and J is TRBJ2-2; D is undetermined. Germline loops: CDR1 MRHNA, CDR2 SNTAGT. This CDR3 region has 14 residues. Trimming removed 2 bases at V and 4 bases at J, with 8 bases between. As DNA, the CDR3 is TGTGCCAGCAGTGACAGGGCCGCCACCGGGGAGCTGTTTTTT. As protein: CASSDRAATGELFF.

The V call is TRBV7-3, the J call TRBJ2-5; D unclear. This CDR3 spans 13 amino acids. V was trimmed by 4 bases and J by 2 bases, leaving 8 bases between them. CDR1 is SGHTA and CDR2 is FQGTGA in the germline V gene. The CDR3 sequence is CASSYGRQETQYF. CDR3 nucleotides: TGTGCCAGCAGCTATGGACGGCAAGAGACCCAGTACTTC.

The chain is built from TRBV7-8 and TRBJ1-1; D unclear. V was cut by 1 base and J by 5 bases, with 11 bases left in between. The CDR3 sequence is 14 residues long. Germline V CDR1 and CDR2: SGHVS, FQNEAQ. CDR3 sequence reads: CASSLVPRRTEAFF. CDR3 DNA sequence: TGTGCCAGCAGCTTAGTCCCCCGAAGGACTGAAGCTTTCTTT.

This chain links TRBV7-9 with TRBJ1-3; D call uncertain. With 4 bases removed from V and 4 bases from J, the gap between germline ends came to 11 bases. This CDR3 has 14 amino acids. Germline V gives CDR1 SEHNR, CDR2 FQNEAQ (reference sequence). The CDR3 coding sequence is TGTGCCAGCAGCTACCCGGGCCCGGGAAACACCATATATTTT. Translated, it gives CASSYPGPGNTIYF.

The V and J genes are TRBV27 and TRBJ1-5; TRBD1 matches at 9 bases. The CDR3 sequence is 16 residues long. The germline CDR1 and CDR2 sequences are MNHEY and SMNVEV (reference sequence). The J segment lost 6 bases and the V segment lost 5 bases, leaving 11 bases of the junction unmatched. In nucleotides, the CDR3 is TGTGCCAGCAGTAAACAGAACAGGGGGCAAATTCAGCCCCAGCATTTT. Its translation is CASSKQNRGQIQPQHF.

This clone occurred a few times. The CDR3 DNA sequence: TGTGCCAGCAGCAACAGAGGGGTAGCTTTCTTT. It codes for CASSNRGVAFF. This chain joins TRBV7-9 and TRBJ1-1, with D possibly matching TRBD1 (5 bases). CDR1 and CDR2 (germline): SEHNR, FQNEAQ (reference sequence). Between the trimmed V and J ends, which lost 5 bases and 10 bases, there was a span of 11 bases. There are 11 residues in the CDR3.

The CDR3 coding sequence is TGTGCCAGCAGAATACCGGGACAGGGTGCCGAGCAGTACTTC. This sequence encodes CASRIPGQGAEQYF. J is TRBJ2-7 and V is TRBV28, with TRBD1 identical over 9 bases. With 6 bases clipped from V and 6 bases from J, the junction kept 9 bases outside the gene matches. The CDR3 totals 14 residues. CDR1 MDHEN and CDR2 SYDVKM come from the germline V gene.

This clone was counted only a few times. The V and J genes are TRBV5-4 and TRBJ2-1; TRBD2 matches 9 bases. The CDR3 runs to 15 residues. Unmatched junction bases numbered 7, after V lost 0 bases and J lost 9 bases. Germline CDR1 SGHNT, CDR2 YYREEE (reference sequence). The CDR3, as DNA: TGTGCCAGCAGCTTGGTTCTAGCGGGATCGGGTGAGCAGTTCTTC. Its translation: CASSLVLAGSGEQFF.

The CDR3 sequence: CASSESVLDSSSPSSYNSPLHF. The DNA for the CDR3 is TGTGCCAGCAGTGAAAGTGTGTTGGACAGCAGTTCCCCTAGCTCCTATAATTCACCCCTCCACTTT. The chain couples TRBV2 to TRBJ1-6, with D perhaps TRBD1 (6 bases). The V gene's germline CDR1 is SNHLY and CDR2 FYNNEI. The CDR3 spans 22 residues. V shed 2 bases and J shed 0 bases, with 26 bases lying between them.

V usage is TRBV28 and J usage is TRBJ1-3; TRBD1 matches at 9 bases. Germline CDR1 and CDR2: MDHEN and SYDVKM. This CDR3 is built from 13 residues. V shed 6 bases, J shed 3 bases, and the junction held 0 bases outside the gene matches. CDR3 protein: CASRTGGGNTIYF. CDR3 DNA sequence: TGTGCCAGCAGGACAGGGGGTGGAAACACCATATATTTT.

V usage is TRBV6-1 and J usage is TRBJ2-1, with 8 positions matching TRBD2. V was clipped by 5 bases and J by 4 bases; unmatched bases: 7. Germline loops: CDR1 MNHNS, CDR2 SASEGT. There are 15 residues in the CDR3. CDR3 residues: CASSSPGLEYNEQFF. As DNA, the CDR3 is TGTGCCAGCAGTTCGCCGGGACTAGAGTACAATGAGCAGTTCTTC.

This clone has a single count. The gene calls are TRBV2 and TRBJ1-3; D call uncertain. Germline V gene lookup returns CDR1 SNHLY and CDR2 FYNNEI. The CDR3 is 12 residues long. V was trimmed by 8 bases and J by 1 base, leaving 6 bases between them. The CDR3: CASGGSGNTIYF. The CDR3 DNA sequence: TGTGCCAGCGGAGGGTCTGGAAACACCATATATTTT.

CDR3 sequence (DNA): TGTGCCAGCAGCCATTGGACTAGCGATTCCTACAATGAGCAGTTCTTC. The encoded protein is CASSHWTSDSYNEQFF. This chain connects TRBV7-9 to TRBJ2-1, with 9 bases aligning to TRBD2. The length of the CDR3 is 16 residues. Trimming removed 5 bases from V and 1 base from J; junction bases left unmatched: 6. Germline CDR1 reads SEHNR; CDR2 reads FQNEAQ (reference sequence).

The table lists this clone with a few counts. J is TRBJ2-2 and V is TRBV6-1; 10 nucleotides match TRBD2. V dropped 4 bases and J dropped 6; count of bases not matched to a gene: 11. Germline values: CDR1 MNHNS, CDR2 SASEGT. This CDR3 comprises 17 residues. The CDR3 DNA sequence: TGTGCCAGCAGTGGGGGACTAGCGAACCATGGACCCGGGGAGCTGTTTTTT. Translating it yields CASSGGLANHGPGELFF.

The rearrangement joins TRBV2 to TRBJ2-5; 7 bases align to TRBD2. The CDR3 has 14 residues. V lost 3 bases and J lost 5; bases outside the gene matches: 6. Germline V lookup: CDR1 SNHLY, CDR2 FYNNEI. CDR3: CASSDPVGGETQYF. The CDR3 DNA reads TGTGCCAGCAGTGACCCGGTCGGGGGGGAGACCCAGTACTTC.

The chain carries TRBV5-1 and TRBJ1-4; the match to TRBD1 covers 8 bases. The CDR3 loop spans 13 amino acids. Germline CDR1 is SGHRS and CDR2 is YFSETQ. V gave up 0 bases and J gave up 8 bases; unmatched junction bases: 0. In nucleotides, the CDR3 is TGCGCCAGCAGCTTGGGGACAGGGGAAAAACTGTTTTTT. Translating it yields CASSLGTGEKLFF. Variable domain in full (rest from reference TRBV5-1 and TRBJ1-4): KAGVTQTPRYLIKTRGQQVTLSCSPISGHRSVSWYQQTPGQGLQFLFEYFSETQRNKGNFPGRFSGRQFSNSRSEMNVSTLELGDSALYLCASSLGTGEKLFFGSGTQLSVL.

The CDR3 spells CASSTRDTQYF. The CDR3 region has the DNA TGTGCCAGCAGCACCCGAGATACGCAGTATTTT. The J gene is TRBJ2-3, the V gene TRBV5-6; D ambiguous. The CDR3 runs to 11 residues. From germline, CDR1 is SGHDT and CDR2 YYEEEE. V lost 4 bases to trimming and J lost 5 bases, with 5 bases between them.

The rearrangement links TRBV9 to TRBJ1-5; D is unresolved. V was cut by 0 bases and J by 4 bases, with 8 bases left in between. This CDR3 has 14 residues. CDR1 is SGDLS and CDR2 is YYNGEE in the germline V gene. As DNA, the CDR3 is TGTGCCAGCAGCGTAGAGGACGGGAATCAGCCCCAGCATTTT. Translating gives CASSVEDGNQPQHF.

CDR3 bases: TGTGCCAGTAGGGGGGGGTCCCGAGGCGAGCAGTACTTC. It translates to CASRGGSRGEQYF. V usage is TRBV19 and J usage is TRBJ2-7; 7 nucleotides agree with TRBD2. CDR1 and CDR2 from the germline V gene are LNHDA and SQIVND (reference sequence). The CDR3 is 13 amino acids. Germline trimming cut 6 bases from V and 6 bases from J; bases unmatched to any gene: 8.

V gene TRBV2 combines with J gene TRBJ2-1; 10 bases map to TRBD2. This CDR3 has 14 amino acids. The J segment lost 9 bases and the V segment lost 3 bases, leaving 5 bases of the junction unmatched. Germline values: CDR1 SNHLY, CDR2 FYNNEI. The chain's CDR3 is CASSELAGETEQFF. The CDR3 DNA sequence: TGTGCCAGCAGTGAGCTAGCGGGAGAGACTGAGCAGTTCTTC.

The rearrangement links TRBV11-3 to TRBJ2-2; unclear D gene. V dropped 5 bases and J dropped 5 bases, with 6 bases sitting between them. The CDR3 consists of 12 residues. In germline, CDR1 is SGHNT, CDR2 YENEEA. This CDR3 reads CASSRRTGELFF. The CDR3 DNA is TGTGCCAGCAGCAGAAGGACCGGGGAGCTGTTTTTT.

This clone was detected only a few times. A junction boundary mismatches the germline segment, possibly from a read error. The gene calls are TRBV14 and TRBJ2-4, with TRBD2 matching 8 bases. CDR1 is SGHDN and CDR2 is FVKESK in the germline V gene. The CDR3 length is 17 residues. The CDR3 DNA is TGTGCCAGCAGCCAAGTTAGCGGGGAGGGAGCCATAAACATTCAGTACTTC. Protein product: CASSQVSGEGAINIQYF.

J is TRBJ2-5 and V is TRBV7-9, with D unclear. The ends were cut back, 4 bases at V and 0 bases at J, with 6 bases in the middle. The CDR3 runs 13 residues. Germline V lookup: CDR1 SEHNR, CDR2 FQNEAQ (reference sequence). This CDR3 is CASSSTDQETQYF. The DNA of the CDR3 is TGTGCCAGCAGCTCTACGGACCAAGAGACCCAGTACTTC.

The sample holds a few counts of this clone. The CDR3 protein is CASSLDRGNDGELFF. The CDR3 DNA is TGTGCCAGCAGTTTGGACAGGGGAAATGACGGGGAGCTGTTTTTT. This chain connects TRBV27 to TRBJ2-2; 9 nucleotides match TRBD1. Germline lookup yields CDR1 MNHEY and CDR2 SMNVEV (reference sequence). The CDR3 is 15 amino acids. Trimming took 3 bases from V and 7 from J; bases not matched to a gene: 6.